This T cell receptor beta chain comes out of a study of cytomegalovirus exposure and HLA in healthy donors. Worth noting for this clone: Antigen specificity is unknown.

Study-wide points: Clusters of TCRs from the first cohort tended to co-occur in the approximately 130 validation repertoires (as a later analysis found).

Only in-frame clones appear in the TCRdb table, and some are missing; sequencing was by immunoSEQ multiplex PCR. The profile covers approximately 140,000 clones, with 80% to 90% appearing a single time and roughly 3% taken by the ten largest. With 0 bases removed from V and 5 bases from J, the gap between germline ends came to 11 bases. CDR1 is GTSNPN and CDR2 is SVGIG in the germline V gene (reference sequence). The CDR3 is made up of 13 amino acids. Sequencing was carried out using PBMCs. This receptor was taken from a man younger than 35 in good health and CMV-seronegative. V usage is TRBV30 and J usage is TRBJ2-7; perhaps TRBD2 as D (5 bases). CDR3 protein: CAWSVFPGNEQYF. CDR3 DNA sequence: TGTGCCTGGAGTGTGTTCCCGGGAAACGAGCAGTACTTC.